This TCR beta chain was observed in a study of OX40 agonist ivuxolimab in advanced cancers. Across the whole study: The patients received agonistic anti-OX40 (CD134) antibody ivuxolimab. Those enrolled were 70% to 85% male, with a mean age of about 66 years and ages from roughly 20 to 90.

The CDR3 covers 14 residues. V lost 4 bases and J 4 bases, leaving 13 bases between the germline ends. Per the germline V gene, CDR1 is SGHRS and CDR2 is YFSETQ. Autoimmune disease history or systemic immunosuppression led to patient exclusion. Libraries were prepared by immunoSEQ multiplex PCR; TCRdb keeps only in-frame clonotypes and omits some of them. The repertoire has roughly 65,000 clones, nearly 90% of them found once; the top ten carry about 11%. Sequences were derived from CD4+ or CD8+ T cells sorted from blood, sampled in a trial of the OX40 agonist ivuxolimab. The chain employs TRBV5-1 and TRBJ2-3; tentative D call: TRBD1 (5 bases). This sequence was found in an adult with an advanced solid tumor such as melanoma, head and neck, liver or kidney cancer. In DNA form, the CDR3 reads TGCGCCAGCAGCGAAGGGGCTAGGGCAGATACGCAGTATTTT. This sequence encodes CASSEGARADTQYF.